The T cell receptor (beta chain) under discussion was sequenced for a study of T cells in Graves' hyperthyroidism and ophthalmopathy (dated by TCRdb to the late 2010s). In the study overall: Peripheral blood samples were taken at initial diagnosis, before any treatment was given. A discovery cohort of about a hundred patients, 43 with Graves' ophthalmopathy and approximately 60 with stable Graves' hyperthyroidism, was used to find distinguishing TCR V-J signatures. Prospective prediction of ophthalmopathy was tested in an independent validation cohort consisting of fewer than 20 hyperthyroidism patients and some 16 patients who later progressed to ophthalmopathy. The 95 to 100 discovery patients were randomly divided into training and test sets at a 7:3 ratio. Thyroid tissue and blood T-cell repertoires from more than five Graves' hyperthyroidism patients were also compared in the study. After blood sampling, hyperthyroidism patients were treated with methimazole at a starting dose of 30 mg daily, and ophthalmopathy patients were treated with high-dose intravenous methylprednisolone. According to the paper, TCR Vbeta CDR3 sequencing was carried out on over 130 peripheral blood samples, which came from fewer than 50 ophthalmopathy, 75 to 80 hyperthyroidism and roughly 17 progressor patients.

Amplification of TCR beta CDR3 regions was carried out from RNA transcripts. For the first round of RT-PCR on the TCR CDR3, the HTBI primer set was used together with the Qiagen OneStep RT-PCR kit. Libraries were constructed in a second round of multiplex PCR, after which size selection and purification were performed. Sequencing of the libraries was done on an Illumina HiSeq2000 using paired-end 100 bp reads. For the original study's pipeline: Raw data were processed with SOAPnuke, discarding reads with adapters, uncalled bases, mean Phred below 15, or no exact constant-primer or identifier match. COPE v1.2.5 was used to merge high-quality paired reads, and clonotypes were defined as unique nucleotide sequences. Clonotypes were aligned to IMGT TRBV, TRBD and TRBJ reference segments using MiTCR v1.1. The analysis included only V-J combinations with a frequency above 0.0001, which together covered more than 99% of the repertoires. A TCS score was defined as the ratio between F50 (clonal expansion) and ExV (chaos), using BLOSUM62-based TCRdist between CDR3 peptides within each V-J. Welch's t-statistics and random forest reduced 500 to 550 V-J features to under 15, which were used in a naive Bayes classifier (R e1071). The public sequencing data were trimmed at Q25 with fastp and processed into clonotypes with MiXCR by TCRdb, which kept only in-frame beta chains. Each entry merges the rows of one CDR3 protein and shows their most common DNA and genes. TCRdb assigned the V and J calls; the authors' analysis was not used. Here the sample has more than 350,000 distinct CDR3 sequences; 17% occur a single time. The top ten clones comprise about a third of the sample.

Remarks on this clonotype: The target of this receptor is not known. No base quality values were provided; no much bigger clone lies one nucleotide off.

Overall study outcomes, separate from this receptor: In validation, the model predicted progression to ophthalmopathy a median of 6.5 months before onset, with roughly 68% sensitivity and 72.22% specificity. Most expanded thyroid clonotypes (frequency above 0.001) were also found in blood, which suggests that blood repertoires may mirror thyroid immune responses. A 13 V-J signature model separated ophthalmopathy from stable hyperthyroidism, with over 85% sensitivity and roughly 81% specificity in cross-validation and 80%/75% in testing. No statistical method was used to fix the sample size in advance, and group allocation was not hidden from the investigators.

Hyperthyroidism patients were newly diagnosed, had a disease duration of under 2 months, and were aged 18 to 65 years. Any patient with an uncontrolled infection, another autoimmune disease, pregnancy or lactation was excluded. Diagnoses were established on the basis of clinical symptoms, serum thyroxine and TRAb, thyroid ultrasound, and orbital computed tomography. For progressor patients, blood was drawn at the first diagnosis of hyperthyroidism, before any ophthalmopathy symptoms had appeared. Ficoll-Paque density gradient centrifugation was used to isolate PBMCs from approximately 11 ml of fresh peripheral blood. Patients classed as progressors first received a Graves' hyperthyroidism diagnosis and then went on to develop ophthalmopathy during follow-up. Trizol reagent was used to extract total RNA, and RNA quality was then checked on an Agilent 2100 Bioanalyzer. CDR1 and CDR2 are drawn from the germline V gene (reference sequence): LNHDA, SQIVND. Including cysteine and phenylalanine, the CDR3 has 13 amino acids. Just CDR3 DNA is preserved here, 39 bases in frame from base 1. V sheds 5 bases and J sheds 0 bases, leaving 6 bases between their ends.

Sequencing used blood. The sequence was obtained from a woman aged 25 to 39 with Graves' hyperthyroidism that later progressed to Graves' ophthalmopathy. This sequence uses TRBV19 and TRBJ2-3, with the D gene not confidently named. The DNA sequence follows: TGTGCCAGTAGTTCCCAAAGCACAGATACGCAGTATTTT. The translation is CASSSQSTDTQYF.